This T cell receptor beta chain comes out of a study of blood T cell repertoires in COVID-19 (TCRdb year 2020). General notes on the study: Samples from collaborators originated in the United States, Italy and Spain and spanned both the acute and convalescent phases of COVID-19. The prospective study material was composed of cDNA or gDNA derived from T cells, B-cell-depleted T cells, or PBMCs. The dataset comprised deeply sampled blood TCRbeta repertoires from subjects exposed to, actively infected with, or recovered from COVID-19. The repertoires were released in a freely available public database meant as a resource for research on the immune response to SARS-CoV-2. The samples were drawn from the first 160 participants of the ongoing ImmuneRACE study and from some 1,300 subjects provided by 6 global collaborators. A de-identified subject ID, COVID-19 status, age in years and sex were almost always included in the sample metadata. Where HLA class I and class II types were available, the types were taken from metadata supplied by the sample provider, not from assay-based typing.

V loses 4 bases, J loses 0 bases, and the germline ends lie 12 bases apart. The CDR3 sequence holds 15 residues, the cysteine and phenylalanine included. The read is trimmed to its CDR3 DNA, 45 bases read in frame from base 1. According to the germline V gene (reference sequence), CDR1 reads MNHEY and CDR2 reads SMNVEV. On the study overall, not on this receptor specifically: The amount of clinical and demographic metadata varied by source and participant and was provided uncurated.

TCRbeta CDR3 regions were amplified from genomic DNA by means of the immunoSEQ Assay, a bias-controlled multiplex PCR. In the authors' own workflow: The number of nucleated cells in each sample was estimated by amplification of reference gene primers within the assay. Sequence reads were collapsed and filtered to measure the absolute abundance of every unique TCRbeta CDR3 rearrangement. Productive Simpson clonality was computed per sample as the square root of Simpson's diversity index over productive rearrangements. This is the immuneACCESS table as TCRdb keeps it, with only in-frame sequences that have V and J called. A part of the clones is gone; compared with another copy, unresolved V genes explain less than half, and the rest is unexplained. V and J calls and clone size come straight from that table; D and trimming were deduced from the DNA. The sample table lists 150,000 to 200,000 clones, about four fifths of them with a count of one. Approximately 2.5% of the sample belongs to the ten largest clones.

Each collaborating institution followed its own protocols to collect whole blood in K2EDTA tubes. For TCRbeta analysis, collaborators shipped samples as frozen whole blood, isolated PBMCs, or DNA extracted from either of those sample types. About this clone: Its antigen remains unidentified. Base qualities are not provided; no much larger clone lies one nucleotide away.

The receptor was derived from a human donor with acute or convalescent COVID-19. The donor label of this sample is uncertain. Sequencing was carried out using peripheral blood. This chain is built from TRBV27 and TRBJ2-5; a tentative D call is TRBD1 (5 bases match). The CDR3 amino acid sequence is: CASSSLDSYQETQYF. The DNA sequence is TGTGCCAGCAGTTCCCTCGACAGCTACCAAGAGACCCAGTACTTC.